This TCR beta chain appears in the sequencing data of a study of blood T cell repertoires in COVID-19. Study as a whole: COVID-19 samples from acute and convalescent phases originated in the United States, Italy and Spain. PBMCs, B-cell-depleted T cells, or T cells were the source of the cDNA or gDNA that made up the material.

This CDR3 has 15 amino acids. Trimming took 0 bases from V and 3 from J, leaving 12 bases between them. Germline loops: CDR1 LGHNA, CDR2 YSLEER. Per the original methods: Reference gene primers were amplified, and this amplification served to estimate nucleated cell counts. The protocol was immunoSEQ multiplex PCR, while the TCRdb copy is restricted to in-frame clones and leaves out a portion. The V and J calls and clone size come from that table; D and trimming were worked out from the DNA. This table has hundreds of thousands of clones, 75% to 90% appearing once. The V call is TRBV4-3, the J call TRBJ2-7; a possible D gene is TRBD2 (5 bases). Sequenced: peripheral blood. This clonotype was obtained from a woman in her sixties with acute or convalescent COVID-19. The CDR3 spells CASSQDGGRRYEQYF. The CDR3 nucleotides are TGCGCCAGCAGCCAAGATGGAGGACGGCGCTACGAGCAGTACTTC.